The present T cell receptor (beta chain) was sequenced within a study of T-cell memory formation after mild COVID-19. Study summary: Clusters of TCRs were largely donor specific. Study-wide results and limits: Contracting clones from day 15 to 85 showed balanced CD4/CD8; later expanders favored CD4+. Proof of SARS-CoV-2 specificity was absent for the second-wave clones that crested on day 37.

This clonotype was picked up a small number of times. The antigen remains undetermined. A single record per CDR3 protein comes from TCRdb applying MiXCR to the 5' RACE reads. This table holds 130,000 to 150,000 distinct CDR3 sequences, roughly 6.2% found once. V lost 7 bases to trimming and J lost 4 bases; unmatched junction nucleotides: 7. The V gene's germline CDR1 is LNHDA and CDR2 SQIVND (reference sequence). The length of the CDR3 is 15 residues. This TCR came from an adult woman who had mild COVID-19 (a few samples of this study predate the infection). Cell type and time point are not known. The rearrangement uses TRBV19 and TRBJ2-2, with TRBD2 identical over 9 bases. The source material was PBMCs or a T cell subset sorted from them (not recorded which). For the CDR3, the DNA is TGTGCCAGTATGCGGGGGGGCCCTGGCACCGGGGAGCTGTTTTTT. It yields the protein CASMRGGPGTGELFF.